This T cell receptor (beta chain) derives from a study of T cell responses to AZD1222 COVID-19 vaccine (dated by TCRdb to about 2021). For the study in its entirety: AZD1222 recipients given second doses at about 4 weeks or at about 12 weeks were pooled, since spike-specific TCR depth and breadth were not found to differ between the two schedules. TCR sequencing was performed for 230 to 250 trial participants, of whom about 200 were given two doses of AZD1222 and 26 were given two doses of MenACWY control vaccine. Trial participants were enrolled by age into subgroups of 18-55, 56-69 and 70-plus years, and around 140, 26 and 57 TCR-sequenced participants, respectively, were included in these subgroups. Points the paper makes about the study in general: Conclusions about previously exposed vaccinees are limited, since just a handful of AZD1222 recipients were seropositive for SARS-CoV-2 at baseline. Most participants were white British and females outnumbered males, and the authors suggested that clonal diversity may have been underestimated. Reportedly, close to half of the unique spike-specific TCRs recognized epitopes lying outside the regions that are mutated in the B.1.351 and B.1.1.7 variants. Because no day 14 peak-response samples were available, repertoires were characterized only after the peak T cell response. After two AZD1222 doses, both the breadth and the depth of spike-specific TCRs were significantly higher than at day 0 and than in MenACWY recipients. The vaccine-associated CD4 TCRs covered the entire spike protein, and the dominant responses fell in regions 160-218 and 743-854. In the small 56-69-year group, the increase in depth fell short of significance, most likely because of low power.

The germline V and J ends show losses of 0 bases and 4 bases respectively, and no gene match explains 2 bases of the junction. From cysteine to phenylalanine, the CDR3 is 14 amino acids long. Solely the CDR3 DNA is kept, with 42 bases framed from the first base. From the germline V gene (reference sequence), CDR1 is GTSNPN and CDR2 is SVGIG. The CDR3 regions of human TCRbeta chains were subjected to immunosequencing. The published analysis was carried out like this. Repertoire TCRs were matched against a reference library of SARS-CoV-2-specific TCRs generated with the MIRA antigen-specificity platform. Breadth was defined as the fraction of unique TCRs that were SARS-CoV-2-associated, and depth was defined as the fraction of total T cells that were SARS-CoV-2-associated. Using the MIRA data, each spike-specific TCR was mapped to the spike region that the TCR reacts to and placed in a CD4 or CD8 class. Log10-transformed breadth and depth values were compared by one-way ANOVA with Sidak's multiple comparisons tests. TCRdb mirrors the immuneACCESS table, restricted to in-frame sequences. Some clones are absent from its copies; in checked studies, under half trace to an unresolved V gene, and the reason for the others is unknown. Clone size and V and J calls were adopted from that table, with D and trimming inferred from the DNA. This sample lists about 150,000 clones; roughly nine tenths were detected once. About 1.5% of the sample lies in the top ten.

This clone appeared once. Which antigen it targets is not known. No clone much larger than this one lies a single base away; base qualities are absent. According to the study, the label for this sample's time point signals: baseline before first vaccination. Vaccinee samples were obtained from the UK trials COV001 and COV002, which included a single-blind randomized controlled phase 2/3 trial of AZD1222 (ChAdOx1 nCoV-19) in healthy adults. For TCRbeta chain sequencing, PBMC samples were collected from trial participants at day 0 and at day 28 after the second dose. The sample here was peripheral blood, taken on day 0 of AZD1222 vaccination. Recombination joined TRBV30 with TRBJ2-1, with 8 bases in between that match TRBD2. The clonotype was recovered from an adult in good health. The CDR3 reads CAWSVLAAYNEQFF. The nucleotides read TGTGCCTGGAGTGTACTAGCGGCATACAATGAGCAGTTCTTC.